Below are 18 T cell receptor beta chains sequenced from a single sample in a study of T cell responses to AZD1222 COVID-19 vaccine. Libraries were prepared by immunoSEQ multiplex PCR; TCRdb keeps only in-frame clonotypes and omits some of them. This sample has about 160,000 clones, with roughly nine tenths found just once. The sample here was peripheral blood, taken on day 0 of AZD1222 vaccination. The receptors shown here come from an adult in good health.

The V and J genes are TRBV6-1 and TRBJ1-2; TRBD1 might be the D (6 bases). The V end lost 2 bases, the J end lost 7 bases, and 17 bases lay between the germline ends. This CDR3 comprises 15 residues. From germline, CDR1 is MNHNS and CDR2 SASEGT. The CDR3 here is CASSEWFGGGIGYTF. CDR3 DNA: TGTGCCAGCAGTGAATGGTTTGGAGGGGGTATTGGCTACACCTTC.

J is TRBJ2-7 and V is TRBV4-3; unclear D gene. The CDR3 length is 15 residues. V lost 1 base and J 5 bases, leaving 15 bases between the germline ends. CDR1 and CDR2 (germline): LGHNA, YSLEER. CDR3 DNA sequence: TGCGCCAGCAGCCAAGGGGCCGGAATGAGTCACGAGCAGTACTTC. As protein: CASSQGAGMSHEQYF.

The chain combines TRBV3-1 (or the pseudogene TRBV3-2) with TRBJ2-6; 11 nucleotides match TRBD2. Germline lookup yields CDR1 LGHDT and CDR2 YNNKEL (reference sequence). With V trimmed by 0 bases and J by 0 bases, 7 bases remained unmatched. This CDR3 has 20 residues. CDR3 DNA sequence: TGTGCCAGCAGCCAAGATCCGGGACTAGCGGATGCCTCTGGGGCCAACGTCCTGACTTTC. Translating gives CASSQDPGLADASGANVLTF.

The chain links TRBV20-1 to TRBJ2-1, with TRBD2 as a possible D gene (5 bases). In germline, CDR1 is DFQATT, CDR2 SNEGSKA (reference sequence). V lost 3 bases to trimming and J lost 7 bases, with 22 bases between them. This CDR3 comprises 16 residues. CDR3 protein: CSASEQAASLKNEQFF. Written as DNA, the CDR3 is TGCAGTGCTAGTGAGCAAGCGGCATCCCTAAAGAATGAGCAGTTCTTC.

This chain joins TRBV7-6 and TRBJ1-3; D is ambiguous. Germline CDR1 is SGHVS and CDR2 is FNYEAQ. The CDR3 extends over 13 amino acids. The V gene lost 5 bases and the J gene lost 5 bases, with 10 bases spanning the gap. CDR3 DNA sequence: TGTGCCAGCAGCCCCGATTTTAGAAACACCATATATTTT. Its translation: CASSPDFRNTIYF.

The rearrangement uses TRBV5-5 and TRBJ2-7; 9 positions match TRBD1. The CDR3 spans 13 residues. The V and J ends lost 7 bases and 0 bases, in that order; junction bases with no gene match: 2. Germline V gene sequence: CDR1 SGHKS, CDR2 YYEKEE (reference sequence). The CDR3 is CASQTGGSYEQYF. The CDR3 DNA follows: TGTGCCAGCCAGACAGGGGGCTCCTACGAGCAGTACTTC.

J is TRBJ2-1 and V is TRBV10-3; 15 nucleotides match TRBD2. Per germline, CDR1 ENHRY and CDR2 SYGVKD. The length of the CDR3 is 15 residues. V trimming: 10 bases; J trimming: 8 bases; junction bases outside the gene matches: 9. In DNA, the CDR3 is TGTGCCAGCCGGACTAGCGGGAGGGCCTTGGATGAGCAGTTCTTC. This sequence encodes CASRTSGRALDEQFF.

The chain is built from TRBV7-8 and TRBJ1-6; perhaps TRBD1 as D (6 bases). Germline CDR1 reads SGHVS; CDR2 reads FQNEAQ. V shed 5 bases and J shed 13 bases, with 12 bases lying between them. CDR3 length: 12 residues. CDR3 nucleotide sequence: TGTGCCAGCAGCCCAGCGGGGGCTCCCCTCCACTTT. This encodes CASSPAGAPLHF.

The rearrangement links TRBV27 to TRBJ2-1; 8 bases align to TRBD2. The CDR3 spans 15 residues. J was trimmed by 3 bases and V by 0 bases; bases with no gene match: 1. The germline CDR1 and CDR2 sequences are MNHEY and SMNVEV (reference sequence). CDR3 nucleotide sequence: TGTGCCAGCAGTTTATCGGCGGGAGGCTACAATGAGCAGTTCTTC. Its translation: CASSLSAGGYNEQFF.

The J gene is TRBJ1-6, the V gene TRBV6-2 or TRBV6-3; D is perhaps TRBD1 (6 bases). Germline CDR1 reads MNHEY; CDR2 reads SVGEGT. This CDR3 has 15 amino acids. V lost 3 bases and J lost 8, with 14 bases in between. CDR3 loop: CASSYGQGTDSPLHF. CDR3 coding DNA: TGTGCCAGCAGTTATGGGCAGGGGACGGATTCACCCCTCCACTTT.

J is TRBJ2-3 and V is TRBV29-1; 16 bases fit TRBD2. Germline-derived CDR1 and CDR2 are SQVTM and ANQGSEA. The CDR3 has 20 amino acids. J was trimmed by 0 bases and V by 5 bases; bases with no gene match: 14. CDR3 bases: TGCAGCGTTAAGGGAAGACAGGGGACTAGCGGGGGGGCCAGCACAGATACGCAGTATTTT. Amino acid sequence: CSVKGRQGTSGGASTDTQYF.

This chain links TRBV7-4 with TRBJ2-3; D ambiguous. The CDR3 runs 16 residues. Trimming cost V 4 bases and J 0 bases, with 14 bases left between them. The germline V gene has CDR1 SGHVT and CDR2 SQSDAQ. In DNA form, the CDR3 reads TGTGCCAGCAGCTCCACCCCGTTCCCTAGCACAGATACGCAGTATTTT. Its protein product is CASSSTPFPSTDTQYF.

The chain couples TRBV6-2 or TRBV6-3 to TRBJ1-5; D ambiguous. The V gene lost 6 bases and the J gene lost 5 bases, with 17 bases spanning the gap. The germline V gene has CDR1 MNHEY and CDR2 SVGEGT. This CDR3 comprises 15 residues. CDR3 region: CASSPRHLGDQPQHF. CDR3 sequence (DNA): TGTGCCAGCAGCCCACGGCACCTGGGCGATCAGCCCCAGCATTTT.

The CDR3 reads CASSLRTGTNQPQHF. The CDR3 bases are TGCGCCAGCAGCCTACGGACAGGGACGAATCAGCCCCAGCATTTT. This chain uses TRBV4-3 with TRBJ1-5; TRBD1 agrees at 8 bases. CDR1 and CDR2 from the germline V gene are LGHNA and YSLEER. V trimming: 4 bases; J trimming: 4 bases; junction bases outside the gene matches: 6. The CDR3 is 15 residues long.

This clone was recorded only once. The chain uses TRBV7-7 and TRBJ2-7; 11 positions match TRBD1. V trimming: 2 bases; J trimming: 8 bases; junction bases outside the gene matches: 14. Germline V gene sequence: CDR1 SSHAT, CDR2 FNYEAQ (reference sequence). CDR3 size: 17 residues. As DNA, the CDR3 is TGTGCCAGCAGCTTAACTTTTCATGGACAGGGGGCTACGAAGCAGTACTTC. It yields the protein CASSLTFHGQGATKQYF. The whole variable domain, remainder taken from reference TRBV7-7 and TRBJ2-7, is GAGVSQSPRYKVTKRGQDVTLRCDPISSHATLYWYQQALGQGPEFLTYFNYEAQPDKSGLPSDRFSAERPEGSISTLTIQRTEQRDSAMYRCASSLTFHGQGATKQYFGPGTRLTVT.

The V and J genes are TRBV6-2 or TRBV6-3 and TRBJ1-5, with 9 bases that match TRBD1. Trimming removed 6 bases from V and 3 bases from J; junction bases left unmatched: 6. Germline CDR1 is MNHEY and CDR2 is SVGEGT. The CDR3 has 15 amino acids. The CDR3 region is CASRYRDRVNQPQHF. DNA for the CDR3: TGTGCCAGCAGATACCGGGACAGGGTCAATCAGCCCCAGCATTTT.

The V gene is TRBV19, the J gene TRBJ1-2, with D hard to call. The germline CDR1 and CDR2 sequences are LNHDA and SQIVND (reference sequence). Trimming stripped 3 bases from V and 5 bases from J, with 10 bases between. The CDR3 length is 13 residues. CDR3 amino acids: CASSITSFYGYTF. The CDR3 region has the DNA TGTGCCAGTAGTATTACCTCCTTTTATGGCTACACCTTC.

This chain links TRBV19 with TRBJ2-1; TRBD2 matches at 9 bases. CDR3 length equals 15 residues. Per the germline V gene, CDR1 is LNHDA and CDR2 is SQIVND (reference sequence). The V segment lost 7 bases and the J segment 9 bases; nucleotides outside the gene matches: 13. The CDR3 spells CASNGVGGRVGEQFF. DNA of the CDR3: TGTGCCAGTAATGGGGTTGGCGGGAGGGTCGGTGAGCAGTTCTTC.